This T cell receptor (beta chain) was found in a study of T cells in Graves' hyperthyroidism and ophthalmopathy. Germline loops: CDR1 LNHNV, CDR2 YYDKDF (reference sequence). This CDR3 contains 14 residues. Trimming shortened V by 0 bases and J by 5 bases, and 10 bases separated the two germline ends. A lack of ophthalmopathy progression within 18 months defined stable Graves' hyperthyroidism. Each diagnosis was grounded in clinical symptoms, serum thyroxine and TRAb, thyroid ultrasound, and orbital computed tomography. The table lists this clonotype with a few counts. Amplified TCR beta CDR3 regions came from RNA transcripts. First-round RT-PCR with HTBI primers amplified the TCR CDR3 region. TCRdb independently ran MiXCR on the multiplex PCR reads; one entry per CDR3 protein. Counted here are roughly 380,000 distinct CDR3 sequences, about 14% occurring once; the ten biggest clones make up more than 9.5%.

This clonotype originated in a woman aged 55 to 70 with Graves' hyperthyroidism. Sequences were obtained from blood. The chain carries TRBV15 and TRBJ2-5; D remains ambiguous. The CDR3 bases are TGTGCCACCAGCAGAGAGGGCCGGGCCGAGACCCAGTACTTC. Translated: CATSREGRAETQYF.